These T cell receptor beta chains were read from a single sample in a study of CD8 T cells in Susac syndrome. TCRdb reprocessed the immunoSEQ multiplex PCR reads with MiXCR, giving one entry per CDR3 protein. The sample records 150,000 or so distinct CDR3 sequences, over 90% being singletons. Sequencing was carried out using CD4+ T cells from PBMCs. These receptors were taken from a human donor with Susac syndrome. Each CDR3 is given with its conserved first and last residue. The order of the fields is V gene, CDR3 length, CDR3 protein.

v_call: TRBV18; cdr3_length: 15; cdr3_aa: CASSPRGLVGETQYF
v_call: TRBV2; cdr3_length: 13; cdr3_aa: CASSFSPGQPQHF
v_call: TRBV6-5; cdr3_length: 16; cdr3_aa: CASSSTGGGLSSPLHF
v_call: TRBV5-1; cdr3_length: 15; cdr3_aa: CASSFLSGSYNEQFF
v_call: TRBV30; cdr3_length: 14; cdr3_aa: CAWSPGTGSVKLFF
v_call: TRBV30; cdr3_length: 13; cdr3_aa: CAWREEYTDTQYF
v_call: TRBV21-1; cdr3_length: 15; cdr3_aa: CASVPGLAGAGEQYF
v_call: TRBV30; cdr3_length: 15; cdr3_aa: CAWSVRGLGHNEQFF
v_call: TRBV20-1; cdr3_length: 13; cdr3_aa: CSATRGLSYGYTF
v_call: TRBV29-1; cdr3_length: 10; cdr3_aa: CSGTRDTQYF
v_call: TRBV29-1; cdr3_length: 14; cdr3_aa: CSVDGQGATGELFF
v_call: TRBV15; cdr3_length: 13; cdr3_aa: CATSSDRGGKLFF
v_call: TRBV30; cdr3_length: 16; cdr3_aa: CARGQGGTSAQETQYF
v_call: TRBV4-1; cdr3_length: 16; cdr3_aa: CASSQPGQGMIYGYTF
v_call: TRBV6-5; cdr3_length: 14; cdr3_aa: CASSYRDGSYEQYF
v_call: TRBV5-6; cdr3_length: 12; cdr3_aa: CASNGRSETQYF
v_call: TRBV7-6; cdr3_length: 16; cdr3_aa: CASSLAHGAGANVLTF
v_call: TRBV11-2; cdr3_length: 14; cdr3_aa: CASSLELAGGQQYF
v_call: TRBV20-1; cdr3_length: 11; cdr3_aa: CSARGVTEAFF
v_call: TRBV27; cdr3_length: 14; cdr3_aa: CASKGLAGTDTQYF
v_call: TRBV7-2; cdr3_length: 14; cdr3_aa: CASSRGRSSYEQYF
v_call: TRBV7-9; cdr3_length: 16; cdr3_aa: CASSSRLDREDEGYTF
v_call: TRBV4-1; cdr3_length: 12; cdr3_aa: CASSRQGSPLHF
v_call: TRBV2; cdr3_length: 12; cdr3_aa: CASSKTSDAQYF
v_call: TRBV9; cdr3_length: 13; cdr3_aa: CASSVEGSGGYTF
v_call: TRBV29-1; cdr3_length: 14; cdr3_aa: CSVEREMTGLGYTF
v_call: TRBV3-1; cdr3_length: 18; cdr3_aa: CASSQGTGFASGANVLTF
v_call: TRBV7-8; cdr3_length: 17; cdr3_aa: CASSLSAWGEHTGELFF
v_call: TRBV4-3; cdr3_length: 19; cdr3_aa: CASSQVSRSPSVHTGELFF
v_call: TRBV9; cdr3_length: 15; cdr3_aa: CASSVGQSGQETQYF
v_call: TRBV9; cdr3_length: 16; cdr3_aa: CASSLRLAGSYNEQFF
v_call: TRBV20-1; cdr3_length: 13; cdr3_aa: CSADKRGTDTQYF
v_call: TRBV5-1; cdr3_length: 17; cdr3_aa: CASSFRQSGQDNSPLHF
v_call: TRBV7-2; cdr3_length: 15; cdr3_aa: CASSLGSGGTYEQYF
v_call: TRBV14; cdr3_length: 13; cdr3_aa: CASSHWGSVGYTF
v_call: TRBV12-3/TRBV12-4; cdr3_length: 14; cdr3_aa: CASSPRGGLHGYTF
v_call: TRBV5-6; cdr3_length: 15; cdr3_aa: CASHRGERSSYEQYF
v_call: TRBV9; cdr3_length: 15; cdr3_aa: CASSPQEGALYEQYF
v_call: TRBV7-9; cdr3_length: 18; cdr3_aa: CASSSSPGERPGELEQYF
v_call: TRBV4-2; cdr3_length: 15; cdr3_aa: CASSQEEGRWETQYF
v_call: TRBV28; cdr3_length: 15; cdr3_aa: CASGGGGAAEETQYF
v_call: TRBV30; cdr3_length: 15; cdr3_aa: CAWSVLWDRRSEAFF
v_call: TRBV19; cdr3_length: 15; cdr3_aa: CASSGSGANNYGYTF
v_call: TRBV5-1; cdr3_length: 16; cdr3_aa: CASSLGTSGGADTQYF
v_call: TRBV12-3/TRBV12-4; cdr3_length: 13; cdr3_aa: CASSLATGSGYTF
v_call: TRBV29-1; cdr3_length: 16; cdr3_aa: CSVARDIDSGANVLTF
v_call: TRBV3-1; cdr3_length: 15; cdr3_aa: CASSLKRGSYNEQFF
v_call: TRBV5-5; cdr3_length: 15; cdr3_aa: CASSSLGISTDTQYF
v_call: TRBV7-3; cdr3_length: 15; cdr3_aa: CASSKVGDSKETQYF